This passage covers 15 T cell receptor beta chains from one sample sequenced in a study of blood T cell repertoires in COVID-19. TCRdb keeps only in-frame clones here, not all; method: immunoSEQ multiplex PCR. Of approximately 94,000 clones in the sample, about 86% were seen once. Sequencing was done on a sample of peripheral blood. These receptors all stem from a human donor in a cohort sampled during active COVID-19.

This clone was counted between two and nine times. CDR3 protein: CASSRQGSNNSPLHF. The CDR3 DNA reads TGTGCCAGCAGTAGACAGGGATCGAATAATTCACCCCTCCACTTT. The rearrangement joins TRBV28 to TRBJ1-6; the match to TRBD1 covers 7 bases. The V and J ends lost 5 bases and 5 bases, in that order; junction bases with no gene match: 6. The CDR3 extends over 15 amino acids. In germline, CDR1 is MDHEN, CDR2 SYDVKM.

The chain has TRBV18 and TRBJ2-1; TRBD2 agrees at 8 bases. Germline trimming cut 3 bases from V and 9 bases from J; bases unmatched to any gene: 16. CDR3 length: 17 amino acids. Germline-derived CDR1 and CDR2 are KGHSH and LQKENI. The CDR3 protein is CASSPAGLGLGRSEQFF. CDR3 bases: TGTGCCAGCTCACCTGCCGGGTTGGGACTAGGAAGAAGTGAGCAGTTCTTC. Variable domain in full (rest from reference TRBV18 and TRBJ2-1): NAGVMQNPRHLVRRRGQEARLRCSPMKGHSHVYWYRQLPEEGLKFMVYLQKENIIDESGMPKERFSAEFPKEGPSILRIQQVVRGDSAAYFCASSPAGLGLGRSEQFFGPGTRLTVL.

The V and J genes are TRBV6-5 and TRBJ2-1; D is unclear. This CDR3 is built from 11 residues. Trimming removed 4 bases at V and 8 bases at J, with 6 bases between. Germline V gene lookup returns CDR1 MNHEY and CDR2 SVGAGI. CDR3 sequence: CASSLGDEQFF. The CDR3 bases are TGTGCCAGCAGTTTGGGCGATGAGCAGTTCTTC.

The chain employs TRBV7-9 and TRBJ2-7; 11 bases line up with TRBD2. V was clipped by 0 bases and J by 1 base; unmatched bases: 5. This CDR3 is built from 17 residues. Germline CDR1 is SEHNR and CDR2 is FQNEAQ (reference sequence). CDR3 sequence: CASSLAGGLAVSYEQYF. In nucleotides, the CDR3 is TGTGCCAGCAGCTTAGCGGGGGGACTAGCGGTTTCCTACGAGCAGTACTTC.

CDR3 amino acids: CASSDSQGLAGFYEQYF. CDR3 bases: TGTGCCAGCAGTGATTCCCAGGGACTAGCGGGCTTCTACGAGCAGTACTTC. The J gene is TRBJ2-7, the V gene TRBV25-1, with TRBD2 identical over 12 bases. The CDR3 has 17 amino acids. CDR1 is MGHDK, CDR2 SYGVNS, per germline. With 3 bases clipped from V and 3 bases from J, the junction kept 9 bases outside the gene matches.

The genes are TRBV7-6 and TRBJ2-3, with 8 positions matching TRBD2. This CDR3 has 16 amino acids. V lost 1 base and J lost 0; bases outside the gene matches: 3. Germline loops: CDR1 SGHVS, CDR2 FNYEAQ. For the CDR3, the DNA is TGTGCCAGCAGCTTAGGTCCTAGCGGGAGCACAGATACGCAGTATTTT. Its translation is CASSLGPSGSTDTQYF. Full variable domain (missing parts from reference TRBV7-6 and TRBJ2-3): GAGVSQSPRYKVTKRGQDVALRCDPISGHVSLYWYRQALGQGPEFLTYFNYEAQQDKSGLPNDRFSAERPEGSISTLTIQRTEQRDSAMYRCASSLGPSGSTDTQYFGPGTRLTVL.

The chain is built from TRBV19 and TRBJ2-2, with TRBD1 matching 7 bases. The V and J ends lost 7 bases and 3 bases, in that order; junction bases with no gene match: 5. Germline loops: CDR1 LNHDA, CDR2 SQIVND (reference sequence). The CDR3 sequence is 14 residues long. The CDR3 protein is CASTTGVDTGELFF. For the CDR3, the DNA is TGTGCCAGTACTACAGGGGTAGACACCGGGGAGCTGTTTTTT.

The rearrangement links TRBV27 to TRBJ1-2; 7 bases are shared with TRBD1. J was trimmed by 7 bases and V by 8 bases; bases with no gene match: 13. CDR3 size: 14 residues. The V gene's germline CDR1 is MNHEY and CDR2 SMNVEV (reference sequence). The CDR3 spells CASATGDSASGYTF. In nucleotides, the CDR3 is TGTGCCAGCGCTACAGGGGATTCGGCGAGTGGCTACACCTTC.

The V gene is TRBV6-5, the J gene TRBJ1-1, with a possible D match to TRBD1 (5 bases). V was trimmed by 2 bases and J by 7 bases, leaving 11 bases between them. This CDR3 has 13 residues. Per germline, CDR1 MNHEY and CDR2 SVGAGI. The CDR3, as DNA: TGTGCCAGCAGTTACCCTATGGGGGGTGAAGCTTTCTTT. As protein: CASSYPMGGEAFF.

Details on this clone: Other nucleotide sequences from this sample produce the same CDR3. The chain uses TRBV9 and TRBJ2-1; TRBD1 aligns across 12 bases. This CDR3 contains 14 residues. After removal of 7 bases from V and 9 bases from J, the junction contained 8 bases not matched to a gene. The germline CDR1 and CDR2 sequences are SGDLS and YYNGEE. The CDR3 DNA reads as TGTGCCAGCCAGTGGGGACAGGGGGCGGGTGAGCAGTTCTTC. Translated, it gives CASQWGQGAGEQFF.

This clone showed up just once. This sequence joins TRBV9 and TRBJ1-1; 11 bases are a match to TRBD1. This CDR3 has 16 amino acids. Germline CDR1 reads SGDLS; CDR2 reads YYNGEE. The junction had 4 bases not matched to a gene; V was cut back by 0 bases and J by 3 bases. DNA of the CDR3: TGTGCCAGCAGCGTAGGGGACAGGGGGTTGGACACTGAAGCTTTCTTT. Protein: CASSVGDRGLDTEAFF. The complete variable domain, with remaining parts taken from reference TRBV9 and TRBJ1-1, reads DSGVTQTPKHLITATGQRVTLRCSPRSGDLSVYWYQQSLDQGLQFLIQYYNGEERAKGNILERFSAQQFPDLHSELNLSSLELGDSALYFCASSVGDRGLDTEAFFGQGTRLTVV.

The chain combines TRBV6-5 with TRBJ1-4; D unresolved. CDR1 and CDR2 from the germline V gene are MNHEY and SVGAGI. Deletions cut 7 bases from V and 8 bases from J, with 14 bases between. This CDR3 has 13 amino acids. CDR3 residues: CASMRGMEEKLFF. CDR3 sequence (DNA): TGTGCCAGCATGCGGGGTATGGAGGAAAAACTGTTTTTT.

V usage is TRBV6-2 or TRBV6-3 and J usage is TRBJ2-7; 11 bases align to TRBD2. The CDR3 is made up of 18 amino acids. Unmatched junction bases numbered 9, after V lost 2 bases and J lost 0 bases. Germline CDR1 MNHEY, CDR2 SVGEGT. The CDR3 is CASSYGTSGRKLSYEQYF. CDR3 DNA sequence: TGTGCCAGCAGTTACGGGACTAGCGGTAGAAAGCTCTCCTACGAGCAGTACTTC.

J is TRBJ2-7 and V is TRBV10-3, with D tentatively TRBD1 (7 bases). The CDR3 spans 12 residues. V lost 4 bases, J lost 5 bases, and 9 bases lay in between. From germline, CDR1 is ENHRY and CDR2 SYGVKD. CDR3 loop: CAISARGDEQYF. Written as DNA, the CDR3 is TGTGCCATCAGTGCCAGGGGGGACGAGCAGTACTTC.

A single count supports this clone. The rearrangement joins TRBV7-2 to TRBJ2-7, with 7 bases identical to TRBD1. The CDR3 has 14 amino acids. CDR1 is SGHTA, CDR2 FQGNSA, per germline. Losses at the gene ends were 5 bases for V and 0 bases for J; bases not matched to a gene: 4. The CDR3 coding sequence is TGTGCCAGCAGCAACCGGGACAGCTCCTACGAGCAGTACTTC. Translation: CASSNRDSSYEQYF.